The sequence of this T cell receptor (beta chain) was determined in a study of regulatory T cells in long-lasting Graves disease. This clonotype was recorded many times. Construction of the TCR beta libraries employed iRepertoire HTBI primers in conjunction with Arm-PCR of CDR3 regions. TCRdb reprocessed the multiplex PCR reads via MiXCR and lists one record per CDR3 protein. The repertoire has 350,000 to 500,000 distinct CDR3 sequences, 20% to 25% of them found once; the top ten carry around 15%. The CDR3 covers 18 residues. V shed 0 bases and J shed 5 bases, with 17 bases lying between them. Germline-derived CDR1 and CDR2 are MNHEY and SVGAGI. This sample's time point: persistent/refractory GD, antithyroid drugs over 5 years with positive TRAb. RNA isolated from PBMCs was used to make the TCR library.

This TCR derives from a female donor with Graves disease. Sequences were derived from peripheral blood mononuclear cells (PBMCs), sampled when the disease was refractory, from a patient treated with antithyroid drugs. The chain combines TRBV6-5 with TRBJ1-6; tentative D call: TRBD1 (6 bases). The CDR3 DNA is TGTGCCAGCAGTTACTCGATCCTACAGGGAGGGGATAATTCACCCCTCCACTTT. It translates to CASSYSILQGGDNSPLHF.